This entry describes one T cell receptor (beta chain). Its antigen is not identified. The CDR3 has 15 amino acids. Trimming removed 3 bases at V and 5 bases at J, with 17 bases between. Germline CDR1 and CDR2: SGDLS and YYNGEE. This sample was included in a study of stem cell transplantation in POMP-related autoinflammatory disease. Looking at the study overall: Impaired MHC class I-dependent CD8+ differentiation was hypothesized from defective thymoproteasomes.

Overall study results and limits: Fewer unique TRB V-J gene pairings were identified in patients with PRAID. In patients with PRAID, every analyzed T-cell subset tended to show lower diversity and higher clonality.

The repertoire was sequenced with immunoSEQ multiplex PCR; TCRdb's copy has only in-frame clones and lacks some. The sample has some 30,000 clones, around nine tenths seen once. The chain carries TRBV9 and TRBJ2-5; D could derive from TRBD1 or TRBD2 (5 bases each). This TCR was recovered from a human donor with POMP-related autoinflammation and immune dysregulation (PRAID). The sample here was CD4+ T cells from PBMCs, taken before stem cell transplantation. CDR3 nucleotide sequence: TGTGCCAGCAGCGCCGGGGACCCCAAGGGGGAGACCCAGTACTTC. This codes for CASSAGDPKGETQYF.